This T cell receptor (beta chain) was sequenced in a study of CD8+CD57+ T cells in acquired aplastic anemia. For the study at large: The average for DNA from sorted CD4+ and CD8+ cells was 3.2 ug. General observations from the study: Patients and healthy controls showed no significant CD8+ Simpson's diversity difference. Both patients and controls carried the same twenty-nine CD8+ CDR3 sequences.

Concerning this clonotype itself: Its target is not known.

Profiling that covered TCR beta VDJ and CDR3 relied on genomic DNA as its template. Using its own MiXCR run on the reads, TCRdb lists one record per CDR3 protein. This repertoire shows some 68,000 distinct CDR3 sequences, approximately 54% found once; its top ten account for about 8%. The sequence came from a human donor in good health, serving as a control. The sequenced sample was sorted CD4+, CD8+, or CD8+CD57+ T cells (not recorded which) from PBMCs.

CDR3 loop: CSVGRAHGYTF. The DNA for the CDR3 is TGCAGCGTGGGGAGGGCCCATGGCTACACCTTC. The J gene is TRBJ1-2, the V gene TRBV29-1; no definite D call. Trimming took off 6 bases at V and 6 bases at J, with 11 bases between the two ends. Looked up from germline, CDR1 is SQVTM and CDR2 is ANQGSEA. The CDR3 has 11 amino acids.